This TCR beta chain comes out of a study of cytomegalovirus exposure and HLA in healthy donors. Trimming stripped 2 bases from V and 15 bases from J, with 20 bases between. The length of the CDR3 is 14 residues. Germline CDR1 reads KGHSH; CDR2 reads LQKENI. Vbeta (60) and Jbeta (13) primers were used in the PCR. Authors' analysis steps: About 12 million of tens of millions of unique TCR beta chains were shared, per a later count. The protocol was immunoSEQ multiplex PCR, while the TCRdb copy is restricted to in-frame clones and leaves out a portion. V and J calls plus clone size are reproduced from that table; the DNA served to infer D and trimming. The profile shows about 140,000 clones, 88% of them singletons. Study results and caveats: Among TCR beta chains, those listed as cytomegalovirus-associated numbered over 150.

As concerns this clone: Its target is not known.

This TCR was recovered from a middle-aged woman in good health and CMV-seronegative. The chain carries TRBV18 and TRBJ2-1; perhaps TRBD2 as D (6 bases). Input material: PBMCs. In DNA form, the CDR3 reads TGTGCCAGCTCACCAGCGGTTACTAGCAGCTGGGGGTTCTTC. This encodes CASSPAVTSSWGFF.